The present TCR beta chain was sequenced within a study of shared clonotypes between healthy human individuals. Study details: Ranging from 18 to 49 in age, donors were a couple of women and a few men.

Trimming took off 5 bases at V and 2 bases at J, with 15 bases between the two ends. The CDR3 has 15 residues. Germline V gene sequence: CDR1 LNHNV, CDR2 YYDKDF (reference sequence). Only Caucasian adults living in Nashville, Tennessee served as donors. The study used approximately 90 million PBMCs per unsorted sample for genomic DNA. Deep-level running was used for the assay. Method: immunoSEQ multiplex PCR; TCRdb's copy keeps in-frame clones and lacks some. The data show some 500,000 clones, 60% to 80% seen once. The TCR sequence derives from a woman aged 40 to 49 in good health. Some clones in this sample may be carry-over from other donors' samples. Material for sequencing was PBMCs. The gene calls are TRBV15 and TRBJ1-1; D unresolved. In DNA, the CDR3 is TGTGCCACCAGCCTATTCAGAGCAGATAACACTGAAGCTTTCTTT. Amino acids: CATSLFRADNTEAFF.